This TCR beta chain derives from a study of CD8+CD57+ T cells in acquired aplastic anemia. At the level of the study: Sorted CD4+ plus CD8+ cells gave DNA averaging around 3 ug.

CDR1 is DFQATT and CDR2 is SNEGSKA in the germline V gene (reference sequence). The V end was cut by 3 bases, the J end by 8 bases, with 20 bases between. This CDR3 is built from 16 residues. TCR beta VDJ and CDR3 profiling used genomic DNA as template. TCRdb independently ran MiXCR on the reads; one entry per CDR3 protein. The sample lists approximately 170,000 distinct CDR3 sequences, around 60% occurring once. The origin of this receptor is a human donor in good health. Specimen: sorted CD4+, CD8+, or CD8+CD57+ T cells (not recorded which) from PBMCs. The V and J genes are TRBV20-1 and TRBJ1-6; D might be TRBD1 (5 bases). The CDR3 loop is CSASTYPGTEDSPLHF. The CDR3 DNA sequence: TGCAGTGCTAGTACATACCCCGGGACGGAAGATTCACCCCTCCACTTT.